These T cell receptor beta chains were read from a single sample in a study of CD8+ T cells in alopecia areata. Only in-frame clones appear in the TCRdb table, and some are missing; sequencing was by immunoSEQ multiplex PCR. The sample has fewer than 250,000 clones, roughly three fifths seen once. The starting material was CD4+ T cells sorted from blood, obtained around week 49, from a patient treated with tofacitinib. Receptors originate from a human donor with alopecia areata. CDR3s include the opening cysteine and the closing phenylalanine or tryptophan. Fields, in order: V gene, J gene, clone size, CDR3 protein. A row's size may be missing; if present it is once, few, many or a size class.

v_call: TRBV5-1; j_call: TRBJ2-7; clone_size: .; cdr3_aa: CASSQADSSYEQYF
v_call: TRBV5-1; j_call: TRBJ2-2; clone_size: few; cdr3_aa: CASSRVRGGSGVGELFF
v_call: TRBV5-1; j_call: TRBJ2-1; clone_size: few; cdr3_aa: CASQSGRSYNEQFF
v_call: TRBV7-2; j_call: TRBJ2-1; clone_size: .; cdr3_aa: CASSPGGAHYNEQFF
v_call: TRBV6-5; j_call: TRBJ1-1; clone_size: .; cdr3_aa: CASSYSFVAPEAFF
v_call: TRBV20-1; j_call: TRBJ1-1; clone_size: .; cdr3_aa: CSARANTEAFF
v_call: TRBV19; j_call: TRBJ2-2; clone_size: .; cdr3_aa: CASSRLGADTGELFF
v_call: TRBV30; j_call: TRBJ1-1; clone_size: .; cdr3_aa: CAWRRPGRTGTEAFF
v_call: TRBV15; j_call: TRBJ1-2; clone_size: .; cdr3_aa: CATTSTDRAVSGYTF
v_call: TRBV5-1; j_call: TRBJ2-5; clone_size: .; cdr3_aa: CASTLGGQRQETQYF
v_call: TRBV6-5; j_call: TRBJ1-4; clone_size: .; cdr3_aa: CASSYEGRRNEKLFF
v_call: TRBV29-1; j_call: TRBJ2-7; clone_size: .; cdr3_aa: CSVVQGGLTYEQYF
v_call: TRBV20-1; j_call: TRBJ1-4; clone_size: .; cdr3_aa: CSAFNEKLFF
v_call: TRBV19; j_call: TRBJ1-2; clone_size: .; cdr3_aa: CASRQDVSIGYTF
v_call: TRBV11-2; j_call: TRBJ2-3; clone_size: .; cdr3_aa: CASSLGGRDTQYF
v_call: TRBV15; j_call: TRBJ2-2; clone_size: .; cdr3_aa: CATSRDIPGPHTGELFF
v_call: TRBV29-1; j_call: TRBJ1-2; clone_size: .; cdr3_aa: CSATFVGGRAQGYGYTF
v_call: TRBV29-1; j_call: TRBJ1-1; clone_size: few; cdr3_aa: CSVKGARTEAFF
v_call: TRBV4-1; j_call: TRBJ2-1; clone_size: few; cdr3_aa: CASSPRLAGGPNEQFF
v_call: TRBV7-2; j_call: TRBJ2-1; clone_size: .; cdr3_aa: CASSLGLAGGGEQFF
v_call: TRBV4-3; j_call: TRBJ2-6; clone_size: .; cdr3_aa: CASSQDSGANVLTF
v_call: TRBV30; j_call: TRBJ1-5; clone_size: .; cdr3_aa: CAWSTRWEQPQHF
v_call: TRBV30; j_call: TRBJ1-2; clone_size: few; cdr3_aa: CARQGLGGYTF
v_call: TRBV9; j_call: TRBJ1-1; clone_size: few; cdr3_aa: CASSVVGGRLQGNTEAFF
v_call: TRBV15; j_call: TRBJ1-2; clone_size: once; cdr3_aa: CATSREDRGYGYTF
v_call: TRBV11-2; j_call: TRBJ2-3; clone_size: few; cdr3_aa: CASSLQQGSTDTQYF
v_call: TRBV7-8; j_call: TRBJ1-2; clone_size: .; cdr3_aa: CASSLVPPTANYGYTF
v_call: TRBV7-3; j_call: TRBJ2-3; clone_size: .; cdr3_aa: CASSLDSRTDTQYF
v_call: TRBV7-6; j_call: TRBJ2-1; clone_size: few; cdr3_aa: CASSFRPEEQFF
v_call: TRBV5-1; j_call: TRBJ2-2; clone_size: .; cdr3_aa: CASSLRQGTNTGELFF
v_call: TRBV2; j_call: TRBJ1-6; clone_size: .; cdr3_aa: CASSVAGYNSPLHF
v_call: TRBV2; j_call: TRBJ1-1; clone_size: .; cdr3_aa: CASIEGMNTEAFF
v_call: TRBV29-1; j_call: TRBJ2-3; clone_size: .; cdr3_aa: CSVEQGIDTQYF
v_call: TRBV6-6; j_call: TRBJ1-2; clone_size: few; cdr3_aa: CASSYSGQGIDYGYTF
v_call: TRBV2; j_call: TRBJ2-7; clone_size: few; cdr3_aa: CASSEAYEQYF
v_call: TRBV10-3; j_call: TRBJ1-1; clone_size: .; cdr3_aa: CAISESGGTEAFF
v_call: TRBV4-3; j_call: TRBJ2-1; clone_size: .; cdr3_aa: CASSQVIGWGEQFF
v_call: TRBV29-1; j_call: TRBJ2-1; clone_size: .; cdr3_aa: CSVKDPGQYNEQFF
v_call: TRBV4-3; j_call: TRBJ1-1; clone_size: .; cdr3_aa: CASSRDFYTEAFF
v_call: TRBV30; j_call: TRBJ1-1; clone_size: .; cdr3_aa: CAWSERQAWRPEAFF
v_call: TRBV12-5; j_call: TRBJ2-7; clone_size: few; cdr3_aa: CASWRQGGSYEQYF
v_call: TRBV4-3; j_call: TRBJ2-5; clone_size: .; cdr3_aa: CASSRQGWGETQYF
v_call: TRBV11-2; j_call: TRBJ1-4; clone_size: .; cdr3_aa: CASSLQESEKLFF
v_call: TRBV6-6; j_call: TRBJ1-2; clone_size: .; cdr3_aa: CASGTGVYGYTF
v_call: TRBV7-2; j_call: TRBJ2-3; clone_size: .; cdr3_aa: CASRSDGVDTQYF
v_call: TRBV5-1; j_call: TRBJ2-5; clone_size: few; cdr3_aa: CAGRTGPGETQYF
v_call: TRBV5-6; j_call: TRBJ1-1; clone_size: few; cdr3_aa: CASSLLGSEAFF
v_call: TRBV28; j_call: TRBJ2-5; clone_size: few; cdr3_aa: CASTKGGLAEETQYF
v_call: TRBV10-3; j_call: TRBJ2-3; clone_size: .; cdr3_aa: CAISESGTPTDTQYF
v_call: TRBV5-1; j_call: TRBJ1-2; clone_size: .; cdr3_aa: CASSLGSDTNYGYTF
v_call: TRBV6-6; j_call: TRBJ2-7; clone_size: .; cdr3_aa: CASTIDFSEQYF
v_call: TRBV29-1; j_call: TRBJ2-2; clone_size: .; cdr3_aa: CSVVFPLRGELFF
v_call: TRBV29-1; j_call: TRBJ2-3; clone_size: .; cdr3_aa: CSVTYLTSGGRTDTQYF
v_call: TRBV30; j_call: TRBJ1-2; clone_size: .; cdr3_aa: CAWSVRGNYGYTF